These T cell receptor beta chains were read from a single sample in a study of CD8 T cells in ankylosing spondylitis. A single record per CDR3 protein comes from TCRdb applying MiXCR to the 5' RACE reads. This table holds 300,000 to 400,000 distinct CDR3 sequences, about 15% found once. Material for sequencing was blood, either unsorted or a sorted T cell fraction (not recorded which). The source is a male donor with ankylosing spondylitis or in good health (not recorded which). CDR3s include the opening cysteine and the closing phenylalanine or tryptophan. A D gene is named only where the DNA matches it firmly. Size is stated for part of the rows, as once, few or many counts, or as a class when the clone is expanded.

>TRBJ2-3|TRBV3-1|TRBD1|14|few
CASSQEGQGSTQYF
TGTGCCAGCAGCCAAGAAGGACAGGGCAGTACGCAGTATTTT
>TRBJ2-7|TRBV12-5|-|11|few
CASGSRYEQYF
TGTGCTAGTGGCTCCCGTTACGAGCAGTACTTC
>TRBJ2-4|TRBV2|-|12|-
CASRPGLNIQYF
TGTGCCAGCAGACCGGGACTAAACATTCAGTACTTC
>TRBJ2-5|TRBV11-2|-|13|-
CASSLDSGRPSHF
TGTGCCAGCAGCTTAGACTCTGGAAGGCCCTCACACTTC
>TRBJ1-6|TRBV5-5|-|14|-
CASSPNSGNSPLHF
TGTGCCAGCAGCCCCAACTCAGGGAATTCACCCCTCCACTTT
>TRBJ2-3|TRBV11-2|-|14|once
CASSKGSSTDTQYF
TGTGCCAGCAGTAAAGGTTCGAGCACAGATACGCAGTATTTT
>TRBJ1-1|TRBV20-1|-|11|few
CSAPRGPEAFF
TGCAGTGCCCCACGGGGTCCTGAAGCTTTCTTT
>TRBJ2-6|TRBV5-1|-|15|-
CASSLSPSGANVLTF
TGCGCCAGCAGCTTGTCGCCCTCTGGGGCCAACGTCCTGACTTTC
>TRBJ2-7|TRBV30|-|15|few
CAWSIFPTGSYEQYF
TGTGCCTGGAGTATCTTCCCGACAGGCTCCTACGAGCAGTACTTC
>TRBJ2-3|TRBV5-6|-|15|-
CASSLVGSGADTQYF
TGTGCCAGCAGCTTGGTGGGATCAGGGGCAGATACGCAGTATTTT
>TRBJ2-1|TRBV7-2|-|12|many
CASSRNLARRFF
TGTGCCAGCAGCCGGAACTTAGCCAGGAGGTTCTTC
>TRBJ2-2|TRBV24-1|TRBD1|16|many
CATSEAGTENTGELFF
TGTGCCACCAGTGAGGCCGGGACAGAAAACACCGGGGAGCTGTTTTTT
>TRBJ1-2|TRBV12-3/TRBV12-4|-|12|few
CASRKVGYGYTF
TGTGCCAGCCGTAAGGTGGGCTATGGCTACACCTTC
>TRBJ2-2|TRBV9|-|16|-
CASSESGGARNGELFF
TGTGCCAGCAGCGAGAGTGGGGGGGCGCGAAACGGGGAGCTGTTTTTT
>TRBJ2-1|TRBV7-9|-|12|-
CASSLVATEQFF
TGTGCCAGCAGCTTAGTAGCTACGGAGCAGTTCTTC
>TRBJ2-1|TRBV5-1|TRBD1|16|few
CASSIWTGSYYNEQFF
TGCGCCAGCAGCATATGGACAGGTTCCTACTACAATGAGCAGTTCTTC
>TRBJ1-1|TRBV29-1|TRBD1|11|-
CSHRGLTEAFF
TGCAGTCACAGGGGGCTCACTGAAGCTTTCTTT
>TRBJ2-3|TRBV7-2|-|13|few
CASSLAGLPTQYF
TGTGCCAGCAGCTTAGCAGGGTTGCCCACGCAGTATTTT
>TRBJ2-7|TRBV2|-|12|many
CASSEWYYEQYF
TGTGCCAGCAGTGAATGGTACTACGAGCAGTACTTC
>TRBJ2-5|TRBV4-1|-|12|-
CASSQVTGTQYF
TGCGCCAGCAGCCAGGTAACCGGGACCCAGTACTTC
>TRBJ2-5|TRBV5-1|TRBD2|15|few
CASSLARGDQETQYF
TGCGCCAGCAGCTTGGCACGGGGGGACCAAGAGACCCAGTACTTC
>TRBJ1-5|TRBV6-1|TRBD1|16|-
CASSELAGGSFEPQHF
TGTGCCAGCAGTGAATTGGCAGGGGGGTCTTTCGAACCCCAGCATTTT